Shown below are 8 T cell receptor beta chains from a single sample sequenced in a study of blood T cell repertoires in COVID-19. Generated by immunoSEQ multiplex PCR, the TCRdb table keeps only in-frame clones and is missing some. The repertoire holds nearly 350,000 clones, 87% seen once, with 1% in the top ten. Specimen: PBMCs or T cells enriched from blood (not recorded which). These receptors were obtained from a woman aged 30 to 39 who had recovered from COVID-19.

V and J are TRBV6-2 or TRBV6-3 and TRBJ1-2, with D uncertain. The CDR3 loop spans 14 amino acids. Trimming cost V 6 bases and J 2 bases, with 13 bases left between them. Germline V gene lookup returns CDR1 MNHEY and CDR2 SVGEGT. CDR3 bases: TGTGCCAGCAGCGCGCGTCCTAGCAACTATGGCTACACCTTC. Its translation is CASSARPSNYGYTF.

The chain has TRBV28 and TRBJ1-6, with D possibly being TRBD1 (6 bases). Per germline, CDR1 MDHEN and CDR2 SYDVKM. Trimming shortened V by 8 bases and J by 5 bases, and 10 bases separated the two germline ends. This CDR3 has 13 amino acids. The CDR3 region is CASRQAHNSPLHF. In DNA, the CDR3 is TGTGCCAGCCGACAGGCCCATAATTCACCCCTCCACTTT.

The chain employs TRBV27 and TRBJ1-5; 7 bases are a match to TRBD1. Trimming removed 6 bases from V and 6 bases from J; junction bases left unmatched: 8. This CDR3 has 14 residues. The germline V gene has CDR1 MNHEY and CDR2 SMNVEV (reference sequence). CDR3 coding DNA: TGTGCCAGCAGAGGGGGACAGTCGACTCAGCCCCAGCATTTT. Residues: CASRGGQSTQPQHF.

J is TRBJ2-5 and V is TRBV13; 11 bases agree with TRBD2. Germline V lookup: CDR1 PRHDT, CDR2 FYEKMQ (reference sequence). The CDR3 spans 16 residues. The J segment lost 6 bases and the V segment lost 4 bases, leaving 10 bases of the junction unmatched. The CDR3 loop reads CASSSPGTSGTQTQYF. The CDR3 DNA sequence: TGTGCCAGCAGCTCTCCCGGGACTAGCGGTACCCAGACCCAGTACTTC.

About this clone: The same CDR3 also results from other DNA sequences found in this sample. In nucleotides, the CDR3 is TGTGCCACGGGAGGGAACACTGAAGCTTTCTTT. It encodes CATGGNTEAFF. This chain joins TRBV28 and TRBJ1-1; D is uncertain. The V gene's germline CDR1 is MDHEN and CDR2 SYDVKM. The CDR3 extends over 11 amino acids. V gave up 10 bases and J gave up 1 base, with 7 bases separating them.

This rearrangement joins TRBV19 to TRBJ2-1; TRBD1 aligns across 11 bases. Germline V lookup: CDR1 LNHDA, CDR2 SQIVND (reference sequence). V trimming: 10 bases; J trimming: 9 bases; junction bases outside the gene matches: 11. The CDR3 sequence is 14 residues long. The CDR3 DNA follows: TGTGCCATTTCCCCGGGACAGGGGGGTCTTGAGCAGTTCTTC. Translation: CAISPGQGGLEQFF.

J is TRBJ1-1 and V is TRBV11-2; 7 nucleotides line up with TRBD1. There are 15 residues in the CDR3. Germline V gene sequence: CDR1 SGHAT, CDR2 FQNNGV. Unmatched junction bases numbered 7, after V lost 5 bases and J lost 1 base. The CDR3 sequence: CASSTRQGSNTEAFF. The CDR3 DNA reads as TGTGCCAGCAGCACCCGACAGGGCTCGAACACTGAAGCTTTCTTT.

The chain employs TRBV28 and TRBJ2-5; 14 nucleotides agree with TRBD2. The CDR3 is 19 residues long. Trimming removed 6 bases from V and 5 bases from J; junction bases left unmatched: 17. CDR1 is MDHEN, CDR2 SYDVKM, per germline. CDR3 in amino acids: CASSSPRLAGGIGAETQYF. As DNA, the CDR3 is TGTGCCAGCAGCTCCCCGCGACTAGCGGGGGGGATCGGTGCGGAGACCCAGTACTTC.